A selection of T cell receptor beta chains follows, all from one sample in a study of shared clonotypes between healthy human individuals. The method was immunoSEQ multiplex PCR; TCRdb's version includes in-frame clones alone and lacks a portion of them. The table records 1,500,000 or so clones, approximately 97% of them present only once. Sequencing input: naive CD4+ T cells sorted from blood. These receptor sequences come from a man aged 30 to 39 in good health. CDR3s include the opening cysteine and the closing phenylalanine or tryptophan. A D gene is named only where the DNA matches it firmly. The size of a clone is reported for some rows only, either as once, few or many, or as a class for expanded clones.

once	TRBD1	TRBV29-1	TRBJ2-2	TGCAGCGTTGAGGGACAGGGGGCGCCGATTTTTGGCGGGGAGCTGTTTTTT	CSVEGQGAPIFGGELFF
.	TRBD2	TRBV6-1	TRBJ2-1	TGTGCCAGCAGTGGCCGACTAGCGGGAGGGTACAATGAGCAGTTCTTC	CASSGRLAGGYNEQFF
.	.	TRBV6-1	TRBJ1-2	TGTGCCAGCAGTGATCCTCAGGAGAGACGAGATGGCTACACCTTC	CASSDPQERRDGYTF
.	.	TRBV11-2	TRBJ2-7	TGTGCCAGCAGTTCTAACCGCTACGAGCAGTACTTC	CASSSNRYEQYF
.	.	TRBV7-9	TRBJ1-1	TGTGCCACCGGAGGATTGAACACTGAAGCTTTCTTT	CATGGLNTEAFF
.	.	TRBV7-2	TRBJ1-5	TGTGCCAGCAGCCGCGGGGGGGGCGGTCAGCCCCAGCATTTT	CASSRGGGGQPQHF
.	.	TRBV28	TRBJ2-7	TGTGCCAGCAGCTCCTGGGGCCGGACGCTTACCTACGAGCAGTACTTC	CASSSWGRTLTYEQYF
.	TRBD1	TRBV7-2	TRBJ2-1	TGTGCCAGCAGCCGGCAGGGGGCGGACAATGAGCAGTTCTTC	CASSRQGADNEQFF
.	.	TRBV9	TRBJ1-4	TGTGCCAGCAGCGTAGATAGCGCAATTTTAGGCGAAAAACTGTTTTTT	CASSVDSAILGEKLFF
.	.	TRBV15	TRBJ1-5	TGTGCCACCAGCAGAGATTTCGGGGTTAGCAATCAGCCCCAGCATTTT	CATSRDFGVSNQPQHF
.	.	TRBV28	TRBJ2-2	TGTGCCAGCAGTTACGGGGGCACGAACACCGGGGAGCTGTTTTTT	CASSYGGTNTGELFF
.	TRBD2	TRBV7-2	TRBJ2-1	TGTGCCAGCAGCTTGACTTATTCGGCGGGAGAGGCGTTCTTC	CASSLTYSAGEAFF
.	TRBD1	TRBV2	TRBJ1-2	TGTGCCAGCAGTGCCCAACAGGGGTCCTATGGCTACACCTTC	CASSAQQGSYGYTF
.	.	TRBV5-6	TRBJ2-5	TGTGCCAGCAGCTCCCCGGGATCCCGGGGGACCCAGTACTTC	CASSSPGSRGTQYF
.	.	TRBV9	TRBJ2-2	TGTGCCAGCAGCGGGCTTAGTTTCACCGGGGAGCTGTTTTTT	CASSGLSFTGELFF
.	.	TRBV7-9	TRBJ1-1	TGTGCCAGCAGCTTAGCAGCACTGAACACTGAAGCTTTCTTT	CASSLAALNTEAFF
.	TRBD2	TRBV7-8	TRBJ2-7	TGTGCCAGCAGCTTAGGGAGTTGGGACTACTCCTACGAGCAGTACTTC	CASSLGSWDYSYEQYF
.	TRBD1	TRBV27	TRBJ2-3	TGTGCCAGCAGTCTAGACAATATTCGGACAGGGACATTGGAATCGGATACGCAGTATTTT	CASSLDNIRTGTLESDTQYF
once	TRBD1	TRBV4-2	TRBJ1-5	TGTGCCAGCAGCCAAGATGGGACAGGGGCCAATCAGCCCCAGCATTTT	CASSQDGTGANQPQHF
.	.	TRBV27	TRBJ2-7	TGTGCCAGCAGGAAGAGGACCGATCGTAAATACGAGCAGTACTTC	CASRKRTDRKYEQYF
.	.	TRBV15	TRBJ2-7	TGTGCCACCAGCAGGCAAAATGACAGAACCCTTTCGCAGTACTTC	CATSRQNDRTLSQYF
.	.	TRBV14	TRBJ2-3	TGTGCCAGCAGCCAAGGCCCACAAGTTACGCAGTATTTT	CASSQGPQVTQYF
.	.	TRBV29-1	TRBJ1-1	TGCAGCGTTGCTGAAACACGGACGGACACTGAAGCTTTCTTT	CSVAETRTDTEAFF
.	TRBD2	TRBV5-4	TRBJ2-7	TGTGCCAGCAGCTCACCGGGACTACCCTACGAGCAGTACTTC	CASSSPGLPYEQYF
.	.	TRBV10-3	TRBJ2-7	TGTGCCATCAGTGAGTCCACTAGCTCCTACGAGCAGTACTTC	CAISESTSSYEQYF
.	.	TRBV21-1	TRBJ2-2	TGTGCCAGCAGCATCCCGGGACCAGCGGGAGCTAGTACCGGGGAGCTGTTTTTT	CASSIPGPAGASTGELFF
.	.	TRBV2	TRBJ1-1	TGTGCCAGCAGTGAAGAACGGGCGGTGAATGATGCTGAAGCTTTCTTT	CASSEERAVNDAEAFF
once	.	TRBV2	TRBJ2-3	TGTGCCAGCAGTGTAGGACGGACCGGCACAGATACGCAGTATTTT	CASSVGRTGTDTQYF
.	TRBD2	TRBV7-9	TRBJ2-2	TGTGCCAGCAGCATCGGGACTAGCGGGCACACCGGGGAGCTGTTTTTT	CASSIGTSGHTGELFF
.	TRBD2	TRBV28	TRBJ2-2	TGTGCCAGCAACCGACCGGGACTAGCGGGGAACACCGGGGAGCTGTTTTTT	CASNRPGLAGNTGELFF
.	.	TRBV28	TRBJ1-5	TGTGCCAGCAGTGGGAGCAATCAGCCCCAGCATTTT	CASSGSNQPQHF
.	.	TRBV4-3	TRBJ1-4	TGCGCCAGCAGCCAAGGAGCGTCACGGCGGGAAAAACTGTTTTTT	CASSQGASRREKLFF
.	.	TRBV5-1	TRBJ2-3	TGCGCCAGCAGCCTGATAAGCACAGATACGCAGTATTTT	CASSLISTDTQYF
.	TRBD2	TRBV5-4	TRBJ2-5	TGTGCCAGCAGCTCCGGACTAGCGGGAGGGCCAGTTGAGACCCAGTACTTC	CASSSGLAGGPVETQYF
.	.	TRBV9	TRBJ2-2	TGTGCCAGCAGCCCTAACATGGGAATTTGGCTTTTTGCCGGGGAGCTGTTTTTT	CASSPNMGIWLFAGELFF
once	.	TRBV5-1	TRBJ2-5	TGCGCCAGCAGCCCCACGGGGGCGAGGAGAAGAGAGACCCAGTACTTC	CASSPTGARRRETQYF
.	TRBD2	TRBV29-1	TRBJ2-3	TGCAGCGCGGACCTTACTAGCGGGAGTGCAGATACGCAGTATTTT	CSADLTSGSADTQYF
.	TRBD1	TRBV5-5	TRBJ2-7	TGTGCCAGCAGCCCACAGGGGAGCGAGCAGTACTTC	CASSPQGSEQYF
.	.	TRBV5-1	TRBJ2-2	TGCGCCAGCAGCTTGATAGGGGCCCCCCGGGAGCTGTTTTTT	CASSLIGAPRELFF
.	.	TRBV19	TRBJ2-5	TGTGCCAGTAGTTCGGGGGACGGCCTACCGCTCGGGACCCAGTACTTC	CASSSGDGLPLGTQYF
.	.	TRBV18	TRBJ2-5	TGTGCCAGCTCACCAACAGGGAGAGAGACCCAGTACTTC	CASSPTGRETQYF
.	TRBD2	TRBV7-2	TRBJ2-5	TGTGCCAGCAGCTTAGAGTGGGTGACTAGCGGTACCCAGTACTTC	CASSLEWVTSGTQYF
once	TRBD1	TRBV28	TRBJ1-1	TGTGCCAGCACCCTAGGACAGGGGGCAGGAGCCACTGAAGCTTTCTTT	CASTLGQGAGATEAFF
.	.	TRBV10-3	TRBJ2-1	TGTGCCATCAGTGATTGGGGGCAGGGGAACAATGAGCAGTTCTTC	CAISDWGQGNNEQFF
.	.	TRBV6-5	TRBJ1-1	TGTGCCAGCAGTTACTCTTTGGCGGGAGGCACTGAAGCTTTCTTT	CASSYSLAGGTEAFF
.	TRBD1	TRBV7-9	TRBJ2-7	TGTGCCAGCAGTTCGGGACAGCCCGTGGGACCTCGAGGCGAGCAGTACTTC	CASSSGQPVGPRGEQYF
.	TRBD1	TRBV19	TRBJ1-1	TGTGCCAGTAGTATTAGGACAGGGTCTGAAGCTTTCTTT	CASSIRTGSEAFF
.	.	TRBV6-1	TRBJ1-5	TGTGCCAGCAGTGAGTGGGGGACTCAGCCCCAGCATTTT	CASSEWGTQPQHF
.	.	TRBV5-1	TRBJ2-7	TGCGCCAGCAGCTTGGAACTAGCAAACTACGAGCAGTACTTC	CASSLELANYEQYF